This TCR beta chain was sequenced in a study of CD8+ T cells in alopecia areata. Across the study: Treated patients took oral tofacitinib at 5 to 10 mg twice daily. General study findings and limits: Patients displayed less clarity in TCR sharing than mice, a finding possibly related to HLA. Lesional tissue from the scalp (especially in alopecia totalis/universalis) showed higher clonality than normal scalp. Among the cells sequenced in scalp samples are also the resident alphabeta T cells of normal skin.

Those with alopecia areata gave lesional scalp punch biopsies and peripheral blood. Sequencing relied on a cDNA template that was reverse transcribed from extracted RNA. Here immunoSEQ multiplex PCR was the method, and the copy in TCRdb shows in-frame clones only, minus some. This sample has some 13,000 clones, with around 60% found just once. This CDR3 has 14 amino acids. V shed 6 bases and J 1 base; nucleotides not matched to a gene: 1. Germline CDR1 reads SQVTM; CDR2 reads ANQGSEA. Note on this clone: Its antigen is unknown. This same CDR3 is encoded by further DNA sequences in the sample.

The sequence was obtained from a human donor with alopecia areata. The rearrangement joins TRBV29-1 to TRBJ2-5; 14 nucleotides align to TRBD2. The sequenced material came from skin. CDR3 amino acids: CSVGLAGGQETQYF. As DNA, the CDR3 is TGCAGCGTCGGACTAGCGGGAGGCCAAGAGACCCAGTACTTC.